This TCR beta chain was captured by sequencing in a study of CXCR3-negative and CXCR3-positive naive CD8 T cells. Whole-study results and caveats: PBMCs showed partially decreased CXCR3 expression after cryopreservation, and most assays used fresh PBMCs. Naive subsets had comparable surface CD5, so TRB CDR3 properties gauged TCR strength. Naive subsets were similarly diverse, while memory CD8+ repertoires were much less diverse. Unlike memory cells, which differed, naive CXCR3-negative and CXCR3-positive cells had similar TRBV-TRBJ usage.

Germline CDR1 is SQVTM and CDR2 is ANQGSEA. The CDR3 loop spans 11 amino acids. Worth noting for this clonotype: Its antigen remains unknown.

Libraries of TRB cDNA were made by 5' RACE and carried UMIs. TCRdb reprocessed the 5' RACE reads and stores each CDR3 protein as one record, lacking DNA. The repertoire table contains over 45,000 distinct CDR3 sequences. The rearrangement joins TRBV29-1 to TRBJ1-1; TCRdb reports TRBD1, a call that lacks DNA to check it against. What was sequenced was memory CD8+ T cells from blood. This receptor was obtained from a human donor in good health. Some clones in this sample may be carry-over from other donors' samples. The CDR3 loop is CSEGGYTEAFF.